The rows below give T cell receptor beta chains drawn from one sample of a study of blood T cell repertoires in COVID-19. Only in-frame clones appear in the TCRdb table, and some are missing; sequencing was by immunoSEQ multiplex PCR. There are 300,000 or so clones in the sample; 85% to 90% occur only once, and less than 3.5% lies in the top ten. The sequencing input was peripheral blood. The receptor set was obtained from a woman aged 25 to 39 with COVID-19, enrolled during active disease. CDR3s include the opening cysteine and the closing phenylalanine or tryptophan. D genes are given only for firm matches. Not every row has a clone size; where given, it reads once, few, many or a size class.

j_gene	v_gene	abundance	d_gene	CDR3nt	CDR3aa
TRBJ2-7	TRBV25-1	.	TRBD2	TGTGCCAGCAGAGAGACCGGGACTATGAGCGAGCAGTACTTC	CASRETGTMSEQYF
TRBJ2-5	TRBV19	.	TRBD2	TGTGCCAGTAGTCGACGGCGGGAGGCCCGGGAGACCCAGTACTTC	CASSRRREARETQYF
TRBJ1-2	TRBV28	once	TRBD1	TGTGCCAGCAGCCCTCCCGGACAGGGGAGTCCTGGCTACACCTTC	CASSPPGQGSPGYTF
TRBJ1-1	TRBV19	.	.	TGTGCCAGTAGTATAGGCCAGGGCAACACTGAAGCTTTCTTT	CASSIGQGNTEAFF
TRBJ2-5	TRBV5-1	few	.	TGCGCCAGCAGCTTGGCCGGAGCTAGTTCGAAGACCCAGTACTTC	CASSLAGASSKTQYF
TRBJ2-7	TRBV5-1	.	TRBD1	TGCGCCAGCAGCGTTGCCTGGACAGGAAACGAGCAGTACTTC	CASSVAWTGNEQYF
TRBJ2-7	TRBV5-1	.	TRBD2	TGCGCCAGCAGCTTTTTAGCGGGATGGAGACTAGACGAGCAGTACTTC	CASSFLAGWRLDEQYF
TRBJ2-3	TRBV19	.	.	TGTGCCAGCCGAGGCGGGGGCACAGATACGCAGTATTTT	CASRGGGTDTQYF
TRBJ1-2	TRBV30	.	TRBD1	TGTGCCTGGAGAAAGCCCTACCAGACAGGGATAGGCTATGGCTACACCTTC	CAWRKPYQTGIGYGYTF
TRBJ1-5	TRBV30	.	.	TGTGCCTGGAGTGTACCCCTGGAGGGGAGTCAGCCCCAGCATTTT	CAWSVPLEGSQPQHF
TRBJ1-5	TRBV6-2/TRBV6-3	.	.	TGTGCCAGCAGTTACTCCCTATTAATCGATCAGCCCCAGCATTTT	CASSYSLLIDQPQHF
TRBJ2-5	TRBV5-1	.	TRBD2	TGCGCCAGCAGGTTTAGCGGGAGGGCCCTCGGAGAGACCCAGTACTTC	CASRFSGRALGETQYF
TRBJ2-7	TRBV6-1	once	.	TGTGCCAGCAGTGAAGCTTACAGGAGCGCCTACGAGCAGTACTTC	CASSEAYRSAYEQYF
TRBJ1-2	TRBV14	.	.	TGTGCCAGCAGCCAAGAGTATCCCAGGGGAGACTATGGCTACACCTTC	CASSQEYPRGDYGYTF
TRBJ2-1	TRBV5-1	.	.	TGCGCCAGCAGCACAGGGTATCTGAATGAGCAGTTCTTC	CASSTGYLNEQFF
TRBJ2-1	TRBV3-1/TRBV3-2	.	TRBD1	TGTGCCAGCAGCCCGGGACAGGGGGCGTCCTACAATGAGCAGTTCTTC	CASSPGQGASYNEQFF
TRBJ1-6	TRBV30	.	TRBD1	TGTGCCTGGAGTTATCTGCCGGGACAGGGAGGGAATTCACCCCTCCACTTT	CAWSYLPGQGGNSPLHF
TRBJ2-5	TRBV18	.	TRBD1	TGTGCCAGCTCACCTCAGACAGGGAGATACGAGACCCAGTACTTC	CASSPQTGRYETQYF
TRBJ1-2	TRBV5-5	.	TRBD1	TGTGCCAGCAGCTTGGCGGGACAGCCCTATTATGGCTACACCTTC	CASSLAGQPYYGYTF
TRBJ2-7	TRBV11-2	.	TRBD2	TGTGCCAGCAGCTCCACCGGGACTAGCAACTACGAGCAGTACTTC	CASSSTGTSNYEQYF
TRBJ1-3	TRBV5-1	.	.	TGCGCCAGCAGCCAAAAATCGGGTTCGGGAAACACCATATATTTT	CASSQKSGSGNTIYF
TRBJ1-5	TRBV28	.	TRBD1	TGTGCCAGCAGCCCCTACAGGGGGGTGAGCAATCAGCCCCAGCATTTT	CASSPYRGVSNQPQHF
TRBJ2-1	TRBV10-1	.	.	TGCGCCAGCAGTGACCCCGGGACACCTTACAATGAGCAGTTCTTC	CASSDPGTPYNEQFF
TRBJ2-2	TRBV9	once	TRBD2	TGTGCCAGCAGCGTTCGAGCGGGAGGAGAAACCGGGGAGCTGTTTTTT	CASSVRAGGETGELFF
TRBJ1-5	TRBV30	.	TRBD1	TGTGCCTGGCGGGACAGACACAATCAGCCCCAGCATTTT	CAWRDRHNQPQHF
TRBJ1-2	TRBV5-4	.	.	TGTGCCAGCAGCTATGACAGTTCCTATGGCTACACCTTC	CASSYDSSYGYTF
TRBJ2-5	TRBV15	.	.	TGTGCCACCAGCAGAGGAGGGTATTCCGAGACCCAGTACTTC	CATSRGGYSETQYF
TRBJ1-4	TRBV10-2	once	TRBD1	TGCGCCAGCAGTGATTCACAGGGGAATGAAAAACTGTTTTTT	CASSDSQGNEKLFF
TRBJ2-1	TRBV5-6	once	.	TGTGCCAGCAGCTCCGGGGACTTCTTCTCCTACAATGAGCAGTTCTTC	CASSSGDFFSYNEQFF
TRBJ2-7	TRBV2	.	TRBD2	TGTGCCAGCAGTGAAGTGGCGGGAGGGCCGTCCGAGCAGTACTTC	CASSEVAGGPSEQYF
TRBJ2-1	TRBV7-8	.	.	TGTGCCAGCACTTACGGGGGAAATAATGAGCAGTTCTTC	CASTYGGNNEQFF
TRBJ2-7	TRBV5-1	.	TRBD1	TGCGCCAGCAGCTCAAAACAGGGGTCCTACGAGCAGTACTTC	CASSSKQGSYEQYF
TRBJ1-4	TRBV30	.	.	TGTGCCTGGAGTGCGGGGGAAAAACTGTTTTTT	CAWSAGEKLFF
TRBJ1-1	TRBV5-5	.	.	TGTGCCAGCAGCTTGTACGAGGACACTGAAGCTTTCTTT	CASSLYEDTEAFF
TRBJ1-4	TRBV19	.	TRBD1	TGTGCCAGTAAAGGACAGGGGGCGGCGGGACTGTTTTTT	CASKGQGAAGLFF
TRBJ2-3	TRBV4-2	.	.	TGTGCCAGCAGCCAACAGGGATCGGACACAGATACGCAGTATTTT	CASSQQGSDTDTQYF
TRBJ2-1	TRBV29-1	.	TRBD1	TGCAGCGTAGGGACAGGCAACAAGAATGAGCAGTTCTTC	CSVGTGNKNEQFF
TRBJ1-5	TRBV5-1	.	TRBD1	TGCGCCAGCAGTCTGACAGGGGAAGGGCAGCCCCAGCATTTT	CASSLTGEGQPQHF
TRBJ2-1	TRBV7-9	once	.	TGTGCCAGCACCCTTAGAGGGACTGGCGGCAACGAGCAGTTCTTC	CASTLRGTGGNEQFF
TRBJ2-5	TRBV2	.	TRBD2	TGTGCCAGCAGTTCGGGGTTCCTAGCGGGAGGGAGGAGGGTAGAGACCCAGTACTTC	CASSSGFLAGGRRVETQYF
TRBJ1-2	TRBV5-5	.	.	TGTGCCAGCAGCTTGTTTGGGCAGAACTATGGCTACACCTTC	CASSLFGQNYGYTF
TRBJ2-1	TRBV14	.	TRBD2	TGTGCCAGCAGCCCGGGACTAGCGGGAGGGCCGAGGTCCTACAATGAGCAGTTCTTC	CASSPGLAGGPRSYNEQFF
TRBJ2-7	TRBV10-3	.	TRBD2	TGTGCCATCAGCCCCTCGACTAGCGGGAGTAAGTACGAGCAGTACTTC	CAISPSTSGSKYEQYF
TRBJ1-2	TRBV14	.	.	TGTGCCAGCAGCCAAGATTCCGGGAGAAGAAGGAACTATGGCTACACCTTC	CASSQDSGRRRNYGYTF
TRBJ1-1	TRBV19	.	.	TGTGCCAGTAGTATAGCTGGCGGTGAAGCTTTCTTT	CASSIAGGEAFF
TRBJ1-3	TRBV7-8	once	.	TGTGCCAGCAGCTTAAGGGAGGGAACGCTCGGAAACACCATATATTTT	CASSLREGTLGNTIYF